The text below deals with one T cell receptor beta chain. The data were taken from a study of control samples from healthy donors and cancer patients. Method: immunoSEQ multiplex PCR; TCRdb's copy keeps in-frame clones and lacks some. The top ten hold approximately 8.6% of the sample, which has 130,000 to 150,000 clones, 75% to 90% seen once. The CDR3 contains 15 residues. The germline V and J ends were trimmed by 4 bases and 8 bases, with 15 bases remaining between them. Germline loops: CDR1 SEHNR, CDR2 FQNEAQ (reference sequence). Input material: blood. The genes are TRBV7-9 and TRBJ1-6, with D hard to call. This TCR derives from a woman in her twenties or thirties in good health. The CDR3 sequence: CASSSQSDGDSPLHF. As DNA, the CDR3 is TGTGCCAGCAGCTCGCAGTCGGACGGAGATTCACCCCTCCACTTT.